This T cell receptor beta chain was found in a study of PD-L1 blockade in urothelial cancer. Study background: Atezolizumab was started by patients at some point between 2014 and 2015 at 1,200 mg intravenously every 3 weeks. Blood drawn 3 weeks (second dose) and 6 weeks after treatment start was analyzed. Across blood samples, T cells had a median count of 141,255.

Sequencing was performed with immunoSEQ multiplex PCR; in TCRdb, only in-frame clones are kept and a portion is missing. This sample has about 55,000 clones; approximately 77% occur once, and the top ten carry approximately 3.8%. Time point given: pretreatment peripheral blood. Germline loops: CDR1 SGHRS, CDR2 YFSETQ. This CDR3 has 15 residues. V dropped 2 bases and J dropped 1; count of bases not matched to a gene: 3. The chain employs TRBV5-1 and TRBJ2-3, with 8 bases identical to TRBD1. This clonotype was obtained from a man aged 70-80 years with urothelial cancer. This specimen consisted of PBMCs, obtained around atezolizumab (anti-PD-L1) treatment. The CDR3 sequence: CASSLQGVRTDTQYF. For the CDR3, the DNA is TGCGCCAGCAGCTTACAGGGGGTGCGCACAGATACGCAGTATTTT.